Listed here are 3 T cell receptor beta chains from one sample, sequenced in a study of CXCR3 chemokines and chemotherapy response in bladder cancer. TCRdb called the PCR reads again in MiXCR, with one record for every CDR3 protein. The sample includes 2,000 to 2,500 distinct CDR3 sequences, roughly 7.3% seen only once; the top ten take more than 30%. This sample was taken from a patient whose treatment included neoadjuvant chemotherapy. These receptors were taken from a human donor with bladder cancer that responded to neoadjuvant chemotherapy.

As concerns this clonotype: A single base separates this from a much larger clone, so it may be a read error. The chain carries TRBV19 and TRBJ2-3, with D hard to call. Germline V lookup: CDR1 LNHDA, CDR2 SQIVND (reference sequence). The CDR3 loop spans 13 amino acids. The DNA of the CDR3 is TGTGCCAGTAGTATAGGCTTAAGAGATGCGCAGTATTTT. Protein sequence: CASSIGLRDAQYF.

This clonotype has at least ten counts. The chain joins TRBV18 to TRBJ2-1, with TRBD2 as a possible D gene (6 bases). Germline values: CDR1 KGHSH, CDR2 LQKENI. Trimming stripped 5 bases from V and 6 bases from J, with 14 bases between. CDR3 length equals 14 residues. The CDR3 sequence is CASSYTGAGNEQFF. Here the CDR3 DNA reads TGTGCCAGCTCATATACGGGAGCGGGCAATGAGCAGTTCTTC.

This clonotype was seen ten or more times. This sequence joins TRBV29-1 and TRBJ2-1, with 7 bases matching TRBD1. Germline V gene sequence: CDR1 SQVTM, CDR2 ANQGSEA. Trimming at V came to 6 bases and at J to 5 bases, leaving 7 bases not matched to a gene. The CDR3 is 13 residues long. CDR3 region: CSVARQGNNEQFF. The CDR3 coding sequence is TGCAGCGTCGCTAGACAGGGTAACAATGAGCAGTTCTTC.